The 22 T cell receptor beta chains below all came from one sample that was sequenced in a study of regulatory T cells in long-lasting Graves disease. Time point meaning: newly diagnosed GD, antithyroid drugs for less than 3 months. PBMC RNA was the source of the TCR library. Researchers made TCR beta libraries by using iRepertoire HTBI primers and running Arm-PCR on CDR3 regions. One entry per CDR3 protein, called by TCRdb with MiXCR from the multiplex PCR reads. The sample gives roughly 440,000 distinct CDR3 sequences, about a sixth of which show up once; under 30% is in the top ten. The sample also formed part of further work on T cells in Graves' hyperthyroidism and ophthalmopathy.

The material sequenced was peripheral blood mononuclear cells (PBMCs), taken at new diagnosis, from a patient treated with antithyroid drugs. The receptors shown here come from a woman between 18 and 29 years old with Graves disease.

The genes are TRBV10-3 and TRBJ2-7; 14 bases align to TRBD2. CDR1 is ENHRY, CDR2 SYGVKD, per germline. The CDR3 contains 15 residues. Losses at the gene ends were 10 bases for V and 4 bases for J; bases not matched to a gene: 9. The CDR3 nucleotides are TGTGCCACCCAAAAGGGACTAGCGGGAGATTACGAGCAGTACTTC. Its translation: CATQKGLAGDYEQYF.

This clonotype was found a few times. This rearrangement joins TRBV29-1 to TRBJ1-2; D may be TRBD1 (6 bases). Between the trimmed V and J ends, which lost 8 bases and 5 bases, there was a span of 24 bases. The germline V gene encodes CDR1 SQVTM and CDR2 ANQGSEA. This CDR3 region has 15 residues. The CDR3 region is CSTIKGRGDLYGYTF. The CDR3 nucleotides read TGCAGCACAATCAAGGGCAGGGGCGATCTGTATGGCTACACCTTC. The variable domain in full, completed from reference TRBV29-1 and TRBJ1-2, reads SAVISQKPSRDICQRGTSLTIQCQVDSQVTMMFWYRQQPGQSLTLIATANQGSEATYESGFVIDKFPISRPNLTFSTLTVSNMSPEDSSIYLCSTIKGRGDLYGYTFGSGTRLTVV.

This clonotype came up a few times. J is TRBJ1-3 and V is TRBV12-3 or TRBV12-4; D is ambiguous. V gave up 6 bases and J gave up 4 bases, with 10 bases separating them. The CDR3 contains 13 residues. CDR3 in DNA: TGTGCCAGCAGACCAAGGTTGGGAAACACCATATATTTT. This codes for CASRPRLGNTIYF.

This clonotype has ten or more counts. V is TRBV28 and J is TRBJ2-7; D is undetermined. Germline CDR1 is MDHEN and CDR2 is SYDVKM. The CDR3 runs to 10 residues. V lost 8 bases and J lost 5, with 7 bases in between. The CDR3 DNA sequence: TGTGCCAGCGCGAGGAACGAGCAGTACTTC. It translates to CASARNEQYF.

The DNA for the CDR3 is TGCAGCGTTTGCCCCTCTGGAAACACCATATATTTT. Translated: CSVCPSGNTIYF. This sequence joins TRBV29-1 and TRBJ1-3, with unresolved D. CDR3 length: 12 residues. Looked up from germline, CDR1 is SQVTM and CDR2 is ANQGSEA. Trimming pared 5 bases from V and 0 bases from J, leaving 5 bases between. The full variable domain, completed using reference TRBV29-1 and TRBJ1-3, is SAVISQKPSRDICQRGTSLTIQCQVDSQVTMMFWYRQQPGQSLTLIATANQGSEATYESGFVIDKFPISRPNLTFSTLTVSNMSPEDSSIYLCSVCPSGNTIYFGEGSWLTVV.

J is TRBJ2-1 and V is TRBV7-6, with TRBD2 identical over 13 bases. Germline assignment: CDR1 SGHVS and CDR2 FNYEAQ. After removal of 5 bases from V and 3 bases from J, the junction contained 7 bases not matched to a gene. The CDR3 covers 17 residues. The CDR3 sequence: CASSPRTSGRHYNEQFF. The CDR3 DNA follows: TGTGCCAGCAGCCCTCGGACTAGCGGGAGACACTACAATGAGCAGTTCTTC.

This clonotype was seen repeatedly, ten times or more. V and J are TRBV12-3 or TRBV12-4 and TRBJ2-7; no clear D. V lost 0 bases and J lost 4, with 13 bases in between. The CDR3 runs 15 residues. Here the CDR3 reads CASSLATGEVYEQYF. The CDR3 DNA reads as TGTGCCAGCAGTTTAGCTACCGGTGAAGTATACGAGCAGTACTTC.

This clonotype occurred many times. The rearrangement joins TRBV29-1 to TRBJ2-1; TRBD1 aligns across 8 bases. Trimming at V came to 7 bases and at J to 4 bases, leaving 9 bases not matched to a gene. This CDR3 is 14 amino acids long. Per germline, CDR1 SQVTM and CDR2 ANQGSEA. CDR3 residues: CSARGRGPYNEQFF. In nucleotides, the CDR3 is TGCAGCGCCCGGGGCAGGGGGCCATACAATGAGCAGTTCTTC.

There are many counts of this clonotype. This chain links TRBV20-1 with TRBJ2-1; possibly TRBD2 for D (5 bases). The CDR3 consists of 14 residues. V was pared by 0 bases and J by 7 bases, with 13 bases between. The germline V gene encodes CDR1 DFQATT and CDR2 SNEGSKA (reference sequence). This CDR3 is CSARDWVGGNEQFF. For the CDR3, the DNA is TGCAGTGCTAGAGACTGGGTCGGAGGAAATGAGCAGTTCTTC.

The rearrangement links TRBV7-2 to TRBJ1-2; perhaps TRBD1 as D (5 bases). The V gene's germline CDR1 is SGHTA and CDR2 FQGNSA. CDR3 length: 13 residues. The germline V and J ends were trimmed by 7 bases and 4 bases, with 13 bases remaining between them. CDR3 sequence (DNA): TGTGCCAGCACCACAGACAGTACCTATGGCTACACCTTC. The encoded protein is CASTTDSTYGYTF.

CDR3 sequence: CASTLDERTSGYYEQYF. The CDR3 nucleotides are TGTGCCAGCACCCTCGATGAGAGGACTAGCGGGTACTACGAGCAGTACTTC. V usage is TRBV28 and J usage is TRBJ2-7, with 11 bases matching TRBD2. There are 17 residues in the CDR3. The trim removed 7 bases at V and 3 bases at J, leaving 14 bases unmatched. CDR1 MDHEN and CDR2 SYDVKM come from the germline V gene.

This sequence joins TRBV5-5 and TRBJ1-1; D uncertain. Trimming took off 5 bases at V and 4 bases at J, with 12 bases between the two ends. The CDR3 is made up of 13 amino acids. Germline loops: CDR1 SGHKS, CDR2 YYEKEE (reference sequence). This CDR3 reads CASRGVGATEAFF. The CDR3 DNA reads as TGTGCCAGCAGAGGAGTAGGAGCCACTGAAGCTTTCTTT.

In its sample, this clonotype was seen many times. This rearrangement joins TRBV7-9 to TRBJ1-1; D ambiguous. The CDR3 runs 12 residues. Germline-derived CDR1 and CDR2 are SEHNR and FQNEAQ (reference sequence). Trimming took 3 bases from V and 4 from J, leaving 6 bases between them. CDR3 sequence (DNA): TGTGCCAGCAGCTTGGTGTCCACTGAAGCTTTCTTT. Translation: CASSLVSTEAFF.

The CDR3 DNA follows: TGTGCCAGCAGCGTAGAGGGGACAGGCTCCTACAATGAGCAGTTCTTC. This gives the protein CASSVEGTGSYNEQFF. The V call is TRBV9, the J call TRBJ2-1; 8 positions match TRBD1. Trimming removed 0 bases from V and 0 bases from J; junction bases left unmatched: 2. Looked up from germline, CDR1 is SGDLS and CDR2 is YYNGEE. CDR3 length equals 16 residues. The full variable domain, completed using reference TRBV9 and TRBJ2-1, is DSGVTQTPKHLITATGQRVTLRCSPRSGDLSVYWYQQSLDQGLQFLIQYYNGEERAKGNILERFSAQQFPDLHSELNLSSLELGDSALYFCASSVEGTGSYNEQFFGPGTRLTVL.

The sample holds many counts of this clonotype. The CDR3 nucleotides are TGCAGTGCTCCCGACAACACAGATACGCAGTATTTT. It yields the protein CSAPDNTDTQYF. V is TRBV20-1 and J is TRBJ2-3; D uncertain. Germline V gene lookup returns CDR1 DFQATT and CDR2 SNEGSKA (reference sequence). This CDR3 has 12 residues. Trimming stripped 5 bases from V and 2 bases from J, with 8 bases between.

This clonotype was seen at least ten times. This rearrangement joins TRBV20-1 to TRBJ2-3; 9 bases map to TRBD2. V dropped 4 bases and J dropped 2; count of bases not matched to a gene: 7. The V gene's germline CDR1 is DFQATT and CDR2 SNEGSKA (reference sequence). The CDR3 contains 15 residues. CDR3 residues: CSAITLAGVTDTQYF. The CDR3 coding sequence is TGCAGTGCTATCACCTTAGCGGGAGTCACAGATACGCAGTATTTT.

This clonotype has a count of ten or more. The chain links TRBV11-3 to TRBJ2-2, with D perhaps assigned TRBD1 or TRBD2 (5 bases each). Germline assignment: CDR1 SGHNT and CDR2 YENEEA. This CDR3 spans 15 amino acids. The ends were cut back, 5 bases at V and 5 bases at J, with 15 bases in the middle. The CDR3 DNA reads TGTGCCAGCAGCCCCCGTGGGGGAGAAACCGGGGAGCTGTTTTTT. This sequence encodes CASSPRGGETGELFF.

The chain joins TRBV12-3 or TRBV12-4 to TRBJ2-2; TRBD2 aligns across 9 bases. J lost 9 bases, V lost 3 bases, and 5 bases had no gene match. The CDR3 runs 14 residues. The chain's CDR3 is CASSFFLAGRELFF. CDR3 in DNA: TGTGCCAGCAGTTTCTTTCTAGCGGGAAGGGAGCTGTTTTTT.

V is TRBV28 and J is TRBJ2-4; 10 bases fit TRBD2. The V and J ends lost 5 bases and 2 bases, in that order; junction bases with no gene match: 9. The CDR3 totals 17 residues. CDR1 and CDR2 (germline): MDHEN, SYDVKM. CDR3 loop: CASSQREGLATKNIQYF. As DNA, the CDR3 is TGTGCCAGCAGTCAGCGGGAGGGCCTCGCGACCAAAAACATTCAGTACTTC. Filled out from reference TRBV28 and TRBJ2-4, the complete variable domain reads DVKVTQSSRYLVKRTGEKVFLECVQDMDHENMFWYRQDPGLGLRLIYFSYDVKMKEKGDIPEGYSVSREKKERFSLILESASTNQTSMYLCASSQREGLATKNIQYFGAGTRLSVL.

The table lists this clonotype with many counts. The chain's CDR3 is CAINPTGSTDTQYF. The CDR3 nucleotides read TGTGCCATCAACCCGACAGGGAGCACAGATACGCAGTATTTT. The genes are TRBV10-3 and TRBJ2-3; 7 positions agree with TRBD1. The CDR3 contains 14 residues. V dropped 7 bases and J dropped 0; count of bases not matched to a gene: 4. The germline V gene has CDR1 ENHRY and CDR2 SYGVKD.

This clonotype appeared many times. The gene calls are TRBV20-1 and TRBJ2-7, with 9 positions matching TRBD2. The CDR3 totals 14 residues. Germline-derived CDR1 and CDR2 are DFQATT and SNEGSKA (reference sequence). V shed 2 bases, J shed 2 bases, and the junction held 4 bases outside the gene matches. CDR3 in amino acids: CSARLREGPYEQYF. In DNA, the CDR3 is TGCAGTGCTAGATTGCGGGAGGGCCCCTACGAGCAGTACTTC.

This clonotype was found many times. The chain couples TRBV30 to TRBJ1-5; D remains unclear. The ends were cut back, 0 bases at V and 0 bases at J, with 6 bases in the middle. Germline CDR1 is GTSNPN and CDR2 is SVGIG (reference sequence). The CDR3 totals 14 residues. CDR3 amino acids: CAWSVGYSNQPQHF. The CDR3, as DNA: TGTGCCTGGAGTGTTGGCTATAGCAATCAGCCCCAGCATTTT.